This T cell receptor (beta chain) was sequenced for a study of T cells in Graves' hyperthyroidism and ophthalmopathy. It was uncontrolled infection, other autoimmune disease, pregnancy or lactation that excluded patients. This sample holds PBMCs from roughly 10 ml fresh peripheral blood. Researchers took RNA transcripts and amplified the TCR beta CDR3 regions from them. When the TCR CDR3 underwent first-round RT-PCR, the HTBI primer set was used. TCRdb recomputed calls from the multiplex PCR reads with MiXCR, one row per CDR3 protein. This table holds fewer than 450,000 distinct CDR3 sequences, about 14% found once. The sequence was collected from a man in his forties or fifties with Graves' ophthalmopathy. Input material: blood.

Written as DNA, the CDR3 is TGCGCCAGCAGCACCCCAAATTCTCTCGCCACAGATACGCAGTATTTT. As protein: CASSTPNSLATDTQYF. The rearrangement links TRBV4-1 to TRBJ2-3; D remains ambiguous. The CDR3 sequence is 16 residues long. V dropped 5 bases and J dropped 2 bases, with 17 bases sitting between them. In germline, CDR1 is MGHRA, CDR2 YSYEKL.